This TCR beta chain was profiled in a study of cytomegalovirus exposure and HLA in healthy donors. Primers: 60 Vbeta forward and 13 Jbeta reverse. The method was immunoSEQ multiplex PCR; TCRdb's version includes in-frame clones alone and lacks a portion of them. The sample contains fewer than 150,000 clones, 74% of which appear only once. V lost 5 bases, J lost 0 bases, and 6 bases stayed unmatched. CDR1 SEHNR and CDR2 FQNEAQ come from the germline V gene (reference sequence). The CDR3 totals 15 residues. Sequences were obtained from PBMCs. The sequence was collected from a woman between 50 and 59 years old in good health and CMV-seropositive. V usage is TRBV7-9 and J usage is TRBJ1-2; 7 positions match TRBD1. CDR3 loop: CASSGGDRANYGYTF. Here the CDR3 DNA reads TGTGCCAGCAGCGGAGGGGACAGAGCTAACTATGGCTACACCTTC.